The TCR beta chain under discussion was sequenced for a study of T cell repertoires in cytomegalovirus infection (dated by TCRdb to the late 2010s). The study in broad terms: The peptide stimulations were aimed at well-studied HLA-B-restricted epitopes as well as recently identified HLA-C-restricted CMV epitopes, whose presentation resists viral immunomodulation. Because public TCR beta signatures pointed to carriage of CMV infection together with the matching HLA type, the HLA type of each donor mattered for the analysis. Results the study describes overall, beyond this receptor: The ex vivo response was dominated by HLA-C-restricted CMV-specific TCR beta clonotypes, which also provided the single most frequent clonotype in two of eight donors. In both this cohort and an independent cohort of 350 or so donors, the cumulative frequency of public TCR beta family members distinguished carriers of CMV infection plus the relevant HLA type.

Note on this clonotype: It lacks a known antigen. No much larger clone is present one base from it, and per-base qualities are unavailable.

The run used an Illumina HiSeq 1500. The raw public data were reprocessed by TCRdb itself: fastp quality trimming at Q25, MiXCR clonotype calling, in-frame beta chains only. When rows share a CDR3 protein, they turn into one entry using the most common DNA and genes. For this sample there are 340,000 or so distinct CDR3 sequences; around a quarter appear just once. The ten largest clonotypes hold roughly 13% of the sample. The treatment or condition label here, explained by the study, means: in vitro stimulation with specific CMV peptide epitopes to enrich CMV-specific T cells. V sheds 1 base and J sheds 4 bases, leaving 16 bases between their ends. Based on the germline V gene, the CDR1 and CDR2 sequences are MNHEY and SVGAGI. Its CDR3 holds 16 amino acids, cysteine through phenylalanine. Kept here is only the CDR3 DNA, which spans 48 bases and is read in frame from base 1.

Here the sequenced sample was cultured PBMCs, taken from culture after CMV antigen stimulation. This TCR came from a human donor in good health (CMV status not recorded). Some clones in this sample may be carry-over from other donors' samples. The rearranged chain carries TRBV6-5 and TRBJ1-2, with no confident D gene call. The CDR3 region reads CASSYCGRRVSYGYTF. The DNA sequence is TGTGCCAGCAGTTACTGTGGCAGGAGGGTGAGCTATGGCTACACCTTC.